This TCR beta chain was obtained from a study of identical twins. TCRdb redid the calling of the 5' RACE reads with MiXCR, one entry per CDR3 protein. Among more than 1.5 million distinct CDR3 sequences listed, roughly 35% were seen once. Germline V gives CDR1 SGDLS, CDR2 YYNGEE. The CDR3 length is 22 residues. On this clonotype: Its specificity is unknown.

The study, taken as a whole, reports: Donors were not followed over many years; analysis was cross-sectional.

The chain has TRBV9 and TRBJ2-1, with 12 bases fitting TRBD2. The better agreement between TRBJ2-7 and the DNA end casts doubt on the J call. Specimen: cord blood. The receptor comes from a newborn girl in good health. The DNA for the CDR3 is TGTGCCAGCAGCGTAGTAAGACCGGACAGGCTACTAGCGGGAGGCTCCTACAATGAGCAGTACTTC. Protein sequence: CASSVVRPDRLLAGGSYNEQYF.